This T cell receptor (beta chain) comes out of a study of identical twins (dated by TCRdb to 2015 to 2016). Describing the broader study: TCR alpha and beta repertoires from monozygotic twins, unrelated adults of various ages and cord blood were deep-sequenced to test whether fetal clonotypes persist. Replicate twin experiments were performed at different times using different library preparation protocols to rule out contamination. Beyond this particular receptor, the publication reports: Fewer insertions were carried by abundant cord blood beta clonotypes; a weaker similar trend was observed in young adult naive repertoires, while no such trend was observed in memory repertoires. Because the same donors could not be followed over many years, conclusions were based on cross-sectional statistical analysis. Recombination models systematically underestimated out-of-frame TCR alpha sharing in monozygotic twins but agreed with sharing between unrelated individuals. The excess sharing between twins in beta out-of-frame sequences was weaker because fewer shared sequences reduced the signal-to-noise ratio. Compared with coincidental sharing between unrelated individuals, an excess of low generation-probability sequences was observed among out-of-frame TCR alpha sequences shared between twins. Zero-insertion analyses could be partly confounded by invariant T cells such as MAIT and iNKT, although diverse VJ usage argued against such confounding for most clonotypes.

In its sample, this clonotype was seen a few times. The specificity of this receptor is unknown. Per-base qualities were not stored, and no clone one base away is much larger. Library generation was performed with 5' RACE. The instrument given in TCRdb is Illumina HiSeq 2000. Template switching introduced a universal primer binding site; the final cDNA contained a unique molecular identifier, enabling accurate counting of TCR cDNA molecules. First-strand cDNA for TCR alpha and beta chains was synthesized from specific primers in the conserved constant-segment region. To control for contamination, each cDNA library was double barcoded with a SMART-Mk sample barcode plus Illumina barcodes. TruSeq adapter sequences along with Illumina sample barcodes were introduced in two successive PCR steps. Sequencing of the TCR alpha and beta cDNA libraries was done on the Illumina HiSeq platform using custom primers. Regarding the original processing steps: Raw reads were processed with MiGEC to extract unique molecular identifiers, and MiXCR was used to determine CDR3 positions. Recombination models were inferred per individual with the repgenHMM and IGoR tools using an EM algorithm. The tcR package in R was used for shared clonotype analysis, with sharing normalized by the product of cloneset sizes. To study raw recombination free of thymic and clonal selection effects, out-of-frame nonproductive sequences were analyzed. In TCRdb, the public reads were trimmed at Q25 with fastp and aligned with MiXCR, with productive beta chains retained. Every distinct CDR3 protein forms one entry, paired with its most common genes and DNA. The V and J calls follow TCRdb's processing rather than the paper's. This sample holds around 530,000 distinct CDR3 sequences; about 16% were observed only once. The ten biggest clones cover 0.44% of the sample.

Including the terminal cysteine and phenylalanine, the CDR3 comprises 13 residues. The entry retains the CDR3 DNA only, 39 bases that are in frame from base 1. The germline V and J ends show losses of 5 bases and 8 bases respectively, and no gene match explains 7 bases of the junction. Taken from the germline V gene (reference sequence), the CDR1 and CDR2 loops are DFQATT and SNEGSKA. Every donor in the study was a healthy Caucasian. Three pairs of female monozygotic twins, all aged roughly 18 to 29 years, were included in the twin cohort. CD4+ and CD8+ T cell populations were isolated with positive isolation kits from Invitrogen. These data are also associated with another study on yellow fever vaccine responses in identical twins. The second paper states: The T cell response to vaccination in identical twins was reported by the authors to appear partly convergent and partly personalized. The study precisely tracked vaccine-responding T cell clones in identical twins.

Material: CD4+ T cells sorted from blood. The receptor was isolated from a young woman in good health. The sequence is built from TRBV20-1 and TRBJ2-1, with TRBD2 identical over 9 junction bases. The DNA is as follows: TGCAGTGCTCGCTGGACTAGCGTCGATGAGCAGTTCTTC. It translates as CSARWTSVDEQFF.